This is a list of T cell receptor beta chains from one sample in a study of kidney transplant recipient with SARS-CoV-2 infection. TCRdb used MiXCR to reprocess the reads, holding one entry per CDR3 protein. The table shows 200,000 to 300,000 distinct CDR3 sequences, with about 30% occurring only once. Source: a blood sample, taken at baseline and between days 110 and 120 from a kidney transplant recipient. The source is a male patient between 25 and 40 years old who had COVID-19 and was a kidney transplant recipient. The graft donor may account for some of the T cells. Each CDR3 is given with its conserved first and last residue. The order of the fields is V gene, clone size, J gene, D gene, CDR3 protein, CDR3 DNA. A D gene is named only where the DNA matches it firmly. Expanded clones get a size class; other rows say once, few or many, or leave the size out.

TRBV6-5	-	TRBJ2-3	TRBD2	CASTLLAGGPLDTQYF	TGTGCCAGCACACTACTAGCGGGAGGGCCCCTGGATACGCAGTATTTT
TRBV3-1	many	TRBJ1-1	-	CASSQGSANTEAFF	TGTGCCAGCAGCCAAGGAAGTGCGAACACTGAAGCTTTCTTT
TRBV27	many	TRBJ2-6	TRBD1	CASSLGTGRTGANVLTF	TGTGCCAGCAGTTTAGGGACAGGGCGTACTGGGGCCAACGTCCTGACTTTC
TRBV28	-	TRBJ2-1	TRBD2	CASSYAGGLGVAGFYNEQFF	TGTGCCAGCAGTTACGCTGGAGGACTAGGGGTAGCGGGATTCTACAATGAGCAGTTCTTC
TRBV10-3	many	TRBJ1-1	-	CAISVSGATEAFF	TGTGCCATCAGTGTTTCAGGGGCCACTGAAGCTTTCTTT
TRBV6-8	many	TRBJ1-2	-	CASSGNLRSRKTYGYTF	TGTGCCAGCAGTGGCAATCTACGCTCTAGAAAGACCTATGGCTACACCTTC
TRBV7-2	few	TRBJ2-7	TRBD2	CASSLEAGGPHKQYF	TGTGCCAGCAGCTTAGAGGCGGGAGGGCCCCACAAGCAGTACTTC
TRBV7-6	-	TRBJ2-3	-	CASSLGSDGIGDSGQYF	TGTGCCAGCAGCTTAGGCTCGGACGGGATCGGGGACTCAGGGCAGTATTTT
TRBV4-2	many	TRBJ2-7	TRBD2	CASSPPGETSGREQYF	TGTGCCAGCAGCCCCCCGGGTGAAACTAGCGGGAGAGAGCAGTACTTC
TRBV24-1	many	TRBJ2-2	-	CATSEPTRSTGELFF	TGTGCCACCAGTGAGCCGACTAGGTCCACCGGGGAGCTGTTTTTT
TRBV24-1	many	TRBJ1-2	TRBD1	CATSDATGEVYGYTF	TGTGCCACCAGTGATGCGACAGGGGAGGTCTATGGCTACACCTTC